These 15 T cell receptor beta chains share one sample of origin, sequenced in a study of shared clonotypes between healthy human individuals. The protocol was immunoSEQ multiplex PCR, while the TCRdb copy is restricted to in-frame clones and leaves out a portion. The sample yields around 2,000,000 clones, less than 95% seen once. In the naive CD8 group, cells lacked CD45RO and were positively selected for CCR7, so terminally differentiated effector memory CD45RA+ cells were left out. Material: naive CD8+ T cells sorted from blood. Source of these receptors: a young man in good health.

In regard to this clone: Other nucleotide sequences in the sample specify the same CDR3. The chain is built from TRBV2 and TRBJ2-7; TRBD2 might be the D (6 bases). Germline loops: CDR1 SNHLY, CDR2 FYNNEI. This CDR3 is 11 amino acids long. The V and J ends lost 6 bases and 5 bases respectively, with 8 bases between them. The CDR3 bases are TGTGCCAGCAGCGCTAGCGACGAGCAGTACTTC. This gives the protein CASSASDEQYF.

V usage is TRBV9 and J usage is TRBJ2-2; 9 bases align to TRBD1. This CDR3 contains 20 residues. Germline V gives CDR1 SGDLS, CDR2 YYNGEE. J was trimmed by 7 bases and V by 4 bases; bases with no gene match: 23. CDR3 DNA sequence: TGTGCCAGCAGCACCTTCCCGACAGGGGGGTTTCGGACAACAGGCGGGGAGCTGTTTTTT. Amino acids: CASSTFPTGGFRTTGGELFF.

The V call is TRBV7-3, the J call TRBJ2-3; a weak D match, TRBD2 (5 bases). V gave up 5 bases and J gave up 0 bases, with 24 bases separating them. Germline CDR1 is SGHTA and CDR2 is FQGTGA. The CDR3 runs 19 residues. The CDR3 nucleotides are TGTGCCAGCAGCCCCAACGCTCAGACTAACCGAGATAGCACAGATACGCAGTATTTT. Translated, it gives CASSPNAQTNRDSTDTQYF.

CDR3: CASSLHRSNQPQHF. Written as DNA, the CDR3 is TGTGCCAGCAGTTTACACAGGTCCAATCAGCCCCAGCATTTT. The genes are TRBV27 and TRBJ1-5, with a tentative D call TRBD1 (5 bases). V lost 2 bases, J lost 3 bases, and 8 bases lay in between. The CDR3 sequence is 14 residues long. Germline V lookup: CDR1 MNHEY, CDR2 SMNVEV (reference sequence).

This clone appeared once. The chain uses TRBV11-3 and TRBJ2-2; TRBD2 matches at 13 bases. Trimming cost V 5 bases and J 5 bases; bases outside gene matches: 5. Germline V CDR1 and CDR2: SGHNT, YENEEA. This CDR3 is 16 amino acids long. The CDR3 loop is CASSPRTSGGTGELFF. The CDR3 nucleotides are TGTGCCAGCAGCCCGAGGACTAGCGGGGGTACCGGGGAGCTGTTTTTT.

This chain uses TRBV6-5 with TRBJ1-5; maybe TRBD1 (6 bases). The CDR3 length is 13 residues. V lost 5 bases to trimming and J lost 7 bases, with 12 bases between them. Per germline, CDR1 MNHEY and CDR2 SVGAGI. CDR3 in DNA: TGTGCCAGCAGTAACACAGGGTGGCAGCCCCAGCATTTT. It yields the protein CASSNTGWQPQHF.

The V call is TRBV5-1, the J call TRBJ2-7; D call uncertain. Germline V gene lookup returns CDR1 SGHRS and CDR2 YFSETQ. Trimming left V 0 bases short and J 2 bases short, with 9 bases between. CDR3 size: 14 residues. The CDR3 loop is CASSLAGIAYEQYF. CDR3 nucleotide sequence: TGCGCCAGCAGCTTGGCAGGTATAGCCTACGAGCAGTACTTC.

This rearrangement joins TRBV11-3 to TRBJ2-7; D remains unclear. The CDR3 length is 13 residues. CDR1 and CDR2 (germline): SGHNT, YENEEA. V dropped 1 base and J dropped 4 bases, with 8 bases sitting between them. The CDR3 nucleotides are TGTGCCAGCAGCTTAGGGTGGGAATACGAGCAGTACTTC. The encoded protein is CASSLGWEYEQYF.

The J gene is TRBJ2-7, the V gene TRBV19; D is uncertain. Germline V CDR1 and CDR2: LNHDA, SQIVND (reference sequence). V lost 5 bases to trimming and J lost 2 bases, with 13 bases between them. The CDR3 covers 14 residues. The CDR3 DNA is TGTGCCAGTAGTGTCTCCCTTGGGGCCTACGAGCAGTACTTC. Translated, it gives CASSVSLGAYEQYF.

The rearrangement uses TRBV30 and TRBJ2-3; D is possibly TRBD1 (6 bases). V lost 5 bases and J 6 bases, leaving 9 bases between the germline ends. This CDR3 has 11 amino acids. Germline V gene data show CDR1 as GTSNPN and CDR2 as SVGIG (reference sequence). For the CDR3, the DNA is TGTGCCTGGTATCAGGGGGATACGCAGTATTTT. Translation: CAWYQGDTQYF. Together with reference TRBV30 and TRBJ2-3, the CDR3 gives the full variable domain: SQTIHQWPATLVQPVGSPLSLECTVEGTSNPNLYWYRQAAGRGLQLLFYSVGIGQISSEVPQNLSASRPQDRQFILSSKKLLLSDSGFYLCAWYQGDTQYFGPGTRLTVL.

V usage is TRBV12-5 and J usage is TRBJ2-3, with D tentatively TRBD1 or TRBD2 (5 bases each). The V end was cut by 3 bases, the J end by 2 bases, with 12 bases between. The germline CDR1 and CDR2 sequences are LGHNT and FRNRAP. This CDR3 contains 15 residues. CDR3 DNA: TGTGCTAGTGGTTTCCGGGACCTACCCACAGATACGCAGTATTTT. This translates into CASGFRDLPTDTQYF.

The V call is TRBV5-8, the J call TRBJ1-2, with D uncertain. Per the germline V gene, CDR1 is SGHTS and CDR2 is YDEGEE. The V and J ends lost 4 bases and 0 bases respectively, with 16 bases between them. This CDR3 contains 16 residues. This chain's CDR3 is CASSGRDDVPNYGYTF. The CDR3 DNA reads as TGTGCCAGCAGCGGGAGGGATGACGTACCTAACTATGGCTACACCTTC.

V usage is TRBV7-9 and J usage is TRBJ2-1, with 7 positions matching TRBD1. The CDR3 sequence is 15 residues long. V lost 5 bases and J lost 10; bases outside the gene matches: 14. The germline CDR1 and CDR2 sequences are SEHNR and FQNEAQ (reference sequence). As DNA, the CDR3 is TGTGCCAGCAGCCCTCGACAGGGCCCTTTGAAAGAGCAGTTCTTC. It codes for CASSPRQGPLKEQFF.

CDR3 bases: TGTGCCTGGAGCCCGACAGGGGTCGCCAAAAACATTCAGTACTTC. It encodes CAWSPTGVAKNIQYF. The rearrangement uses TRBV30 and TRBJ2-4; 8 bases are a match to TRBD1. The CDR3 contains 15 residues. Trimming removed 3 bases from V and 1 base from J; junction bases left unmatched: 5. Germline CDR1 is GTSNPN and CDR2 is SVGIG (reference sequence).

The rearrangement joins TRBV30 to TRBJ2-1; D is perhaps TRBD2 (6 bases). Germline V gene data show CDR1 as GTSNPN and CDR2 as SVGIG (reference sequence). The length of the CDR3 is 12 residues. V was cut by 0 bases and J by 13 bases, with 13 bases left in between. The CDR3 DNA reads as TGTGCCTGGAGTGTTACCGGGACTTTCCAGTTCTTC. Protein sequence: CAWSVTGTFQFF.